This TCR beta chain was identified in a study of PD-1 blockade in classical Hodgkin lymphoma. Profiled with immunoSEQ multiplex PCR; TCRdb holds only in-frame clones, not every one. The table includes 10,000 to 15,000 clones, 79% detected once. Autologous stem cell transplantation was followed by relapse in every patient, and brentuximab vedotin exposure varied. Thawed PBMCs supplied CD8+ T cells via magnetic negative selection. Germline V gene data show CDR1 as MGHRA and CDR2 as YSYEKL. V lost 1 base, J lost 6 bases, and 9 bases lay in between. The CDR3 contains 13 residues. The sample consisted of CD8+ T cells from blood, taken at baseline. This chain links TRBV4-1 with TRBJ1-2; TRBD1 might be the D (6 bases). This clonotype was obtained from a human donor with classical Hodgkin lymphoma. This CDR3 reads CASSQVQGNGYTF. The CDR3 DNA is TGCGCCAGCAGCCAAGTACAGGGAAATGGCTACACCTTC.